This T cell receptor (beta chain) was recovered during a study of CD4+ T cells in melanoma (dated by TCRdb to between 2022 and 2023). For context, the study as a whole: The study examined neoantigen-specific CD4+ T cells in human melanoma.

Beyond this particular receptor, the publication reports: Diverse differentiation states were reported to be shown by neoantigen-specific CD4+ T cells in melanoma. Neoantigen-specific CD4+ T cells were reported to be correlated with the function of CD8+ T cells, macrophages and B cells.

Patients with melanoma were used as donors. Remarks on this clone: The target of this receptor is not known. Per-base qualities were not stored, and no clone one base away is much larger.

The library relied on the immunoSEQ multiplex PCR assay. The table was pulled from immuneACCESS by TCRdb, which kept in-frame rearrangements only. Such tables lose some clones; where checked, under half of the loss comes from unresolved V genes, and the rest has no known cause. The sample table holds about 140,000 clones, of which approximately 91% were seen once. The top ten clones comprise less than 2% of the sample. The germline V gene yields SGHTA for CDR1 and FQGNSA for CDR2. V loses 4 bases of germline sequence and J loses 5 bases, and the interval between the two ends is 9 bases. The CDR3, cysteine through phenylalanine, is 12 amino acids long. The entry retains the CDR3 DNA only, 36 bases that are in frame from base 1.

Recombination connected TRBV7-2 to TRBJ2-7, with no reliable assignment of the D segment. The clonotype comes from a human donor with melanoma. The DNA sequence is as follows: TGTGCCAGCAGCTCCGCCACGGACGAGCAGTACTTC. Its coded protein is CASSSATDEQYF. With the portions outside the CDR3 filled from the reference TRBV7-2 and TRBJ2-7 genes, the complete variable region becomes GAGVSQSPSNKVTEKGKDVELRCDPISGHTALYWYRQSLGQGLEFLIYFQGNSAPDKSGLPSDRFSAERTGGSVSTLTIQRTQQEDSAVYLCASSSATDEQYFGPGTRLTVT.